Listed below are T cell receptor beta chains from one sample, sequenced in a study of cytomegalovirus exposure and HLA in healthy donors. Using immunoSEQ multiplex PCR, the repertoire was profiled, and TCRdb retains in-frame clones only, with some absent. The sample has fewer than 250,000 clones, more than 70% seen once. The sequencing sample was made of PBMCs. The receptors originated from a woman between 40 and 50 years old in good health and CMV-seronegative. The CDR3 runs from the conserved cysteine through the conserved F or W. A D gene is named only where the DNA matches it firmly. The size field is filled for only some rows; it gives once, few, many or a size class.

V	D	J	size	CDR3	DNA
TRBV7-2	NA	TRBJ1-3	NA	CASSPQGLAGNTIYF	TGTGCCAGCAGCCCTCAGGGGCTCGCCGGAAACACCATATATTTT
TRBV5-5	NA	TRBJ1-1	NA	CASSLSVLPTEAFF	TGTGCCAGCAGCTTGTCGGTCCTCCCCACTGAAGCTTTCTTT
TRBV30	TRBD1	TRBJ1-1	NA	CAWSVGDRDMNTEAFF	TGTGCCTGGAGTGTAGGGGACAGGGACATGAACACTGAAGCTTTCTTT
TRBV19	NA	TRBJ1-1	NA	CASSMGSITEAFF	TGTGCCAGTAGTATGGGCAGCATTACTGAAGCTTTCTTT
TRBV7-9	NA	TRBJ2-5	few	CASSLGGGGETQYF	TGTGCCAGCAGCTTAGGGGGAGGAGGGGAGACCCAGTACTTC
TRBV5-5	TRBD1	TRBJ1-4	NA	CASSTGQVANEKLFF	TGTGCCAGCAGCACAGGACAGGTAGCTAATGAAAAACTGTTTTTT
TRBV29-1	NA	TRBJ1-2	NA	CSVEDRQGFNGYTF	TGCAGCGTTGAAGATCGTCAGGGCTTTAATGGCTACACCTTC
TRBV10-3	NA	TRBJ2-2	NA	CATGGHGDTGELFF	TGTGCCACGGGGGGACATGGGGACACCGGGGAGCTGTTTTTT
TRBV19	NA	TRBJ1-4	NA	CASSIKGVEEKLFF	TGTGCCAGTAGTATTAAGGGGGTGGAGGAAAAACTGTTTTTT
TRBV5-1	NA	TRBJ2-5	NA	CASSLAPQETQYF	TGCGCCAGCAGCTTAGCGCCACAAGAGACCCAGTACTTC
TRBV6-5	TRBD2	TRBJ2-1	NA	CASSSYSGKSYNEQFF	TGTGCCAGCAGTTCGTATAGCGGGAAGTCCTACAATGAGCAGTTCTTC
TRBV7-3	NA	TRBJ1-2	NA	CASSLGQDYGYTF	TGTGCCAGCAGCCTGGGACAAGACTATGGCTACACCTTC
TRBV5-1	NA	TRBJ2-1	NA	CASSLGLVGSYNEQFF	TGCGCCAGCAGCTTGGGACTAGTGGGCTCCTACAATGAGCAGTTCTTC
TRBV7-2	NA	TRBJ2-3	NA	CASSRTGGDTQYF	TGTGCCAGCAGCCGTACAGGAGGGGATACGCAGTATTTT
TRBV7-2	TRBD1	TRBJ2-1	NA	CASSWTGGGHEQFF	TGTGCCAGCAGCTGGACAGGGGGGGGCCATGAGCAGTTCTTC
TRBV7-9	NA	TRBJ1-3	once	CASSPLSSGNTIYF	TGTGCCAGCAGCCCACTGAGCTCTGGAAACACCATATATTTT
TRBV13	NA	TRBJ2-1	NA	CASAVGVHEQFF	TGTGCCAGCGCCGTCGGAGTCCATGAGCAGTTCTTC
TRBV7-2	TRBD1	TRBJ2-7	NA	CASSSTGGTYEQYF	TGTGCCAGCAGCTCGACAGGGGGTACCTACGAGCAGTACTTC
TRBV9	TRBD1	TRBJ2-5	NA	CASSVQQGPETQYF	TGTGCCAGCAGCGTACAACAGGGGCCAGAGACCCAGTACTTC
TRBV10-3	NA	TRBJ2-3	NA	CAITRTASTDTQYF	TGTGCCATCACCCGGACAGCTAGCACAGATACGCAGTATTTT
TRBV30	TRBD2	TRBJ2-5	NA	CAWNLSGMRETQYF	TGTGCCTGGAATCTTAGCGGGATGAGAGAGACCCAGTACTTC